This TCR beta chain was identified in a study of T-cell memory formation after mild COVID-19. The CDR3 extends over 13 amino acids. V lost 6 bases, J lost 3 bases, and 9 bases lay in between. TCRdb reanalysed the 5' RACE reads using MiXCR and keeps one entry per CDR3 protein. Altogether about 240,000 distinct CDR3 sequences are present, 8% to 9.5% being singletons, with the ten largest covering around 23%. V usage is TRBV12-3 or TRBV12-4 and J usage is TRBJ2-1; tentative D call: TRBD2 (5 bases). The sequence derives from a man between 18 and 29 years old who had mild COVID-19 (a few samples of this study predate the infection). Cell type and time point are not known. Sequencing was done on a sample of PBMCs or a T cell subset sorted from them (not recorded which). The CDR3 is CASRGTSYNEQFF. In DNA form, the CDR3 reads TGTGCCAGCAGGGGAACTAGCTACAATGAGCAGTTCTTC.